The next 10 T cell receptor beta chains were all read from a single sample in a study of blood T cell repertoires in COVID-19. Data came from immunoSEQ multiplex PCR; TCRdb stores just in-frame clones and leaves some out. The profile covers roughly 260,000 clones, with approximately 86% appearing a single time and approximately 9.4% taken by the ten largest. The sample consisted of peripheral blood. The source is a man in his forties who had recovered from COVID-19.

The CDR3 here is CSVLFADAGAGGSYEQYF. The DNA of the CDR3 is TGCAGCGTCCTGTTCGCAGACGCAGGGGCGGGAGGGTCCTACGAGCAGTACTTC. This rearrangement joins TRBV29-1 to TRBJ2-7; 9 bases agree with TRBD2. The CDR3 runs to 18 residues. J was trimmed by 1 base and V by 6 bases; bases with no gene match: 19. Germline assignment: CDR1 SQVTM and CDR2 ANQGSEA.

This clone was counted a single time. The V gene is TRBV2, the J gene TRBJ1-6; no firm D call. Trimming removed 3 bases at V and 5 bases at J, with 8 bases between. The CDR3 has 14 amino acids. Germline V CDR1 and CDR2: SNHLY, FYNNEI. CDR3 DNA sequence: TGTGCCAGCAGTGACCAGGCCCATAATTCACCCCTCCACTTT. This encodes CASSDQAHNSPLHF.

This clone was found a few times. The rearrangement uses TRBV30 and TRBJ1-2; D perhaps matches TRBD1 (5 bases). The germline V gene encodes CDR1 GTSNPN and CDR2 SVGIG (reference sequence). V dropped 2 bases and J dropped 2 bases, with 15 bases sitting between them. This CDR3 contains 15 residues. CDR3 residues: CAWSRGGARNYGYTF. Here the CDR3 DNA reads TGTGCCTGGAGTCGGGGAGGGGCTCGGAACTATGGCTACACCTTC.

This rearrangement joins TRBV4-3 to TRBJ2-3; unclear D gene. Germline CDR1 LGHNA, CDR2 YSLEER. This CDR3 has 17 residues. Trimming stripped 2 bases from V and 5 bases from J, with 20 bases between. The CDR3 DNA sequence: TGCGCCAGCAGCCAAATCCATATGGAAGGAGCAATAGATACGCAGTATTTT. This codes for CASSQIHMEGAIDTQYF.

This chain joins TRBV15 and TRBJ2-1; possibly TRBD2 for D (6 bases). CDR1 and CDR2 (germline): LNHNV, YYDKDF (reference sequence). V lost 8 bases to trimming and J lost 4 bases, with 12 bases between them. The CDR3 spans 13 residues. DNA for the CDR3: TGTGCCACCGGCGGGGTTTTGTACAATGAGCAGTTCTTC. This gives the protein CATGGVLYNEQFF.

This chain uses TRBV4-3 with TRBJ1-2; D unclear. The CDR3 consists of 15 residues. Per the germline V gene, CDR1 is LGHNA and CDR2 is YSLEER. Trimming removed 0 bases at V and 8 bases at J, with 16 bases between. CDR3 residues: CASSQDLGRSSGYTF. In DNA, the CDR3 is TGCGCCAGCAGCCAAGATCTAGGGAGGTCCTCCGGCTACACCTTC.

The chain joins TRBV4-3 to TRBJ1-2; maybe TRBD1 (5 bases). The CDR3 spans 13 residues. V was pared by 4 bases and J by 8 bases, with 14 bases between. Germline CDR1 LGHNA, CDR2 YSLEER. In DNA, the CDR3 is TGCGCCAGCAGCCCTCTCGGGGGATACGGCTACACCTTC. The encoded protein is CASSPLGGYGYTF.

This clone was picked up a small number of times. The J gene is TRBJ2-7, the V gene TRBV19, with a weak D call TRBD1 (6 bases). The V end lost 4 bases, the J end lost 5 bases, and 9 bases lay between the germline ends. The CDR3 runs 12 residues. Germline assignment: CDR1 LNHDA and CDR2 SQIVND (reference sequence). The CDR3 sequence: CASSTRGNEQYF. CDR3 nucleotides: TGTGCCAGTAGTACCAGGGGAAACGAGCAGTACTTC.

This CDR3 reads CASSHRGQTGANVLTF. CDR3 bases: TGCGCCAGCAGCCATAGAGGACAGACTGGGGCCAACGTCCTGACTTTC. The chain recombines TRBV4-1 with TRBJ2-6, with D tentatively TRBD1 (6 bases). The germline CDR1 and CDR2 sequences are MGHRA and YSYEKL. Trimming cost V 3 bases and J 2 bases, with 11 bases left between them. The CDR3 contains 16 residues.

Many counts were recorded for this clone. The V and J genes are TRBV7-6 and TRBJ1-3; 9 positions match TRBD1. Per germline, CDR1 SGHVS and CDR2 FNYEAQ. The CDR3 runs to 16 residues. Trimming took 6 bases from V and 3 from J; bases not matched to a gene: 9. Written as DNA, the CDR3 is TGTGCCAGCAGTTTGCGGGGGACAGGGAGTGGAAACACCATATATTTT. This gives the protein CASSLRGTGSGNTIYF.